Detailed here is one TCR beta chain. Its specificity is not known. The record originates from a study of vaccination effects on CD4 cells after COVID-19. The wider study: The post-vaccine samples were taken, at the median, 72 days after the second dose.

The study's findings and limits: Clones induced by infection and by vaccine showed marked clonal contraction late after vaccination. Few convalescent patients and no early post-infection timepoints were included in the study.

ViraFEST assay sequencing came after antigen-specific CD4+ T cells were expanded with viral peptide pools. Cells that had been cultured for roughly eleven days were the source of isolated CD4+ T cells. Two-dose BNT162b2 or mRNA-1273 vaccination was given to participants. Culturing of under 2.5 million PBMC per well took place with 8.5 to 10 IU/ml IL-2 and about 9.3 ug/ml peptides. Deletions cut 6 bases from V and 5 bases from J, with 13 bases between. The CDR3 extends over 13 amino acids. Produced via immunoSEQ multiplex PCR; TCRdb's table is partial and in-frame only. Of tens of thousands of clones detected, 55% to 85% appear once; the ten largest clones hold 1% to 1.5%.

This material consisted of CD4+ T cells from PBMCs cultured with HCoV-229E spike peptides, taken after COVID-19 vaccination. This rearrangement joins TRBV12-3 or TRBV12-4 to TRBJ2-5, with TRBD1 as a possible D gene (6 bases). This receptor was obtained from a human donor who received a COVID-19 vaccine. The chain's CDR3 is CASRRTVGETQYF. CDR3 in DNA: TGTGCCAGCAGGAGGACAGTCGGGGAGACCCAGTACTTC.